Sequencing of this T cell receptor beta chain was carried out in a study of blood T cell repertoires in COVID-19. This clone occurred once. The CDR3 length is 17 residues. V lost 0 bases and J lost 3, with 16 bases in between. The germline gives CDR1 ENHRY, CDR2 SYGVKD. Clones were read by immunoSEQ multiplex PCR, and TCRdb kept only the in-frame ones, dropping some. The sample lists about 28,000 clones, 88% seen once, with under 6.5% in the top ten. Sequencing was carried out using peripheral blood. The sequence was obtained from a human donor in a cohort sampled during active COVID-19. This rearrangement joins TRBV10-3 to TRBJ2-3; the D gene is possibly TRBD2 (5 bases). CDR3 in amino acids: CAISESTRSGLTDTQYF. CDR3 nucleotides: TGTGCCATCAGTGAGTCGACTCGGAGCGGCCTTACAGATACGCAGTATTTT.